This TCR beta chain was identified during a study of human T cells and chemical hapten exposure. Findings and limits, study-wide: Positively correlated with patch test score were the counts of PT1 expanded TCRs.

This clonotype was counted ten times or more. The antigen remains undetermined. The time point was: pre-sensitization, week 0. As to treatment: therapeutic diphenylcyclopropenone sensitization with weekly scalp DPC. From the RACE reads, TCRdb called clonotypes with MiXCR, one entry per CDR3 protein. The data hold tens of thousands of distinct CDR3 sequences, with roughly 6.7% observed a single time. The source material was whole blood, sampled in connection with sensitization to the hapten diphenylcyclopropenone (DPC). The clonotype originates from a woman aged 25 to 39 with alopecia areata. Some clones in this sample may be carry-over from other donors' samples.

The CDR3 coding sequence is TGCAGCGTTGAAGTCGGTAACACTGAAGCTTTCTTT. This encodes CSVEVGNTEAFF. V and J are TRBV29-1 and TRBJ1-1; D gene ambiguous. CDR3 length equals 12 residues. Between the trimmed V and J ends, which lost 1 base and 2 bases, there was a span of 5 bases. Germline CDR1 SQVTM, CDR2 ANQGSEA.